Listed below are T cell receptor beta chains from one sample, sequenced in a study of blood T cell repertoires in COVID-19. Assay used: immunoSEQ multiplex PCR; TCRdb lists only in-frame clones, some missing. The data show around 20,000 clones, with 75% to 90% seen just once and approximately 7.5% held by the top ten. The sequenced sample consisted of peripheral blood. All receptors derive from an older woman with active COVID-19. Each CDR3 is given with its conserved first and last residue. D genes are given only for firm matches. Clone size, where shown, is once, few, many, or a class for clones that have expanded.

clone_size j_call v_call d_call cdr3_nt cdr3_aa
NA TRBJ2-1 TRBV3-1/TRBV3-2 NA TGTGCCAGCAACCCGTTGGGAGAACACAATGAGCAGTTCTTC CASNPLGEHNEQFF
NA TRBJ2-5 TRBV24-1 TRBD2 TGTGCCACCAGTGGGGGAGCGGGGGACCAAGAGACCCAGTACTTC CATSGGAGDQETQYF
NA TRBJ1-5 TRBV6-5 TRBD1 TGTGCCAGCACCCCGGACAGGGGGGTACAGCCCCAGCATTTT CASTPDRGVQPQHF
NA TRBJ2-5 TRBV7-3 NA TGTGCCAGCAGCCCTTGGGGGGGCGGAGAAGAGACCCAGTACTTC CASSPWGGGEETQYF
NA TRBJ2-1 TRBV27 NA TGTGCCAGCGCCCCCCTGGGGGCGGAATGGGGTGAGCAGTTCTTC CASAPLGAEWGEQFF
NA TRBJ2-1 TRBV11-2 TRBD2 TGTGCCAGCAGCGACGGACTAGCGACCTACAATGAGCAGTTCTTC CASSDGLATYNEQFF
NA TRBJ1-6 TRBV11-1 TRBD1 TGTGCCAGCAGGGACAGGGGATCATCACCCCTCCACTTT CASRDRGSSPLHF
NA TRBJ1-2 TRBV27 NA TGTGCCAGCAGTTCTGGGCAGAAATATGGCTACACCTTC CASSSGQKYGYTF
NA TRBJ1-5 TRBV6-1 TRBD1 TGTGCCAGCAGTGGTCCCGGGACAGGGAAATTAAGCAATCAGCCCCAGCATTTT CASSGPGTGKLSNQPQHF
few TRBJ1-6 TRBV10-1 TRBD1 TGCGCCAGCAGGTCCGGGACAGGGAATTCACCCCTCCACTTT CASRSGTGNSPLHF
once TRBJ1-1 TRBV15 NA TGTGCCACCAGCAGAGATGGGGGCCCTGAAGCTTTCTTT CATSRDGGPEAFF
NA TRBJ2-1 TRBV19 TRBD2 TGTGCCAGTACTAGTATGTCTCTAGCGGGGGGGCGGTACAATGAGCAGTTCTTC CASTSMSLAGGRYNEQFF
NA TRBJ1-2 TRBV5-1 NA TGCGCCAGCAGCTTTGGGCAGAGCTATGGCTACACCTTC CASSFGQSYGYTF
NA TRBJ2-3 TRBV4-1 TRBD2 TGCGCCAGCAGCCAAGGCGGGACTAGCGGGCCAAGCACAGATACGCAGTATTTT CASSQGGTSGPSTDTQYF
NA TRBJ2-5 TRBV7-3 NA TGTGCCAGCAGCTTGACAGACCGAGAGACCCAGTACTTC CASSLTDRETQYF
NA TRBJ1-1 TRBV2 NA TGTGCCCGAACGGGAGACATGAACACTGAAGCTTTCTTT CARTGDMNTEAFF
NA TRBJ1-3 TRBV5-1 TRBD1 TGCGCCAGCAGCGTCGCAGGGGGCTCGGGAAACACCATATATTTT CASSVAGGSGNTIYF
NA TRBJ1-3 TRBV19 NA TGTGCCAGTAGTATAAATCGCGGAACCTACTCTGGAAACACCATATATTTT CASSINRGTYSGNTIYF
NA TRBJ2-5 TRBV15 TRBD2 TGTGCCACCAGCAGAGGCGAGGGAGGGCAAGAGACCCAGTACTTC CATSRGEGGQETQYF
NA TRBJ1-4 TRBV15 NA TGTGCCACCAGCAGAGAGGCGGAGAATAATGAAAAACTGTTTTTT CATSREAENNEKLFF
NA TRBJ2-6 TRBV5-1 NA TGCGCCAGCATGGCGGCGGGAGGGGCCAACGTCCTGACTTTC CASMAAGGANVLTF
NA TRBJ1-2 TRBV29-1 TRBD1 TGCAGCGTGGGACAGGGAGGCGGCTACACCTTC CSVGQGGGYTF
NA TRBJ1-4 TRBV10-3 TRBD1 TGTGCCATCTCCCGGGACAGGGGGTTAGGGGCAACTAATGAAAAACTGTTTTTT CAISRDRGLGATNEKLFF
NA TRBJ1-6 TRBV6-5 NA TGTGCCAGCAGTTACTCCCCGGAGCGGTATTCACCCCTCCACTTT CASSYSPERYSPLHF
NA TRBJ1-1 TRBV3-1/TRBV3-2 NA TGTGCCAGCAGCTCTACAGGGATGAAGGCTTTCTTT CASSSTGMKAFF
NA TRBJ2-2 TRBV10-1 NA TGCGCCAGCAGTGTCCGACAGGAGTTCGGGGAGCTGTTTTTT CASSVRQEFGELFF
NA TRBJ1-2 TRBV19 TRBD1 TGTGCCAGTAACGATGAGGGGGCCCGAAACTATGGCTACACCTTC CASNDEGARNYGYTF
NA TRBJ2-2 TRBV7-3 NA TGTGCCAGCAGCTCAGGGTTGCGGACCGGGGAGCTGTTTTTT CASSSGLRTGELFF
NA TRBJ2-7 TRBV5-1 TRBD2 TGCGCCAGCAGCTTGGATTCTAGCGGGGGCCAAATCTACGAGCAGTACTTC CASSLDSSGGQIYEQYF
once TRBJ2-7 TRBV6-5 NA TGTGCCAGCAGTCAGGGTTGGGGCAACTACGAGCAGTACTTC CASSQGWGNYEQYF
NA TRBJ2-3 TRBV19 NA TGTGCCAGTAGTATAGCAGGGACTAGCACAGATACGCAGTATTTT CASSIAGTSTDTQYF
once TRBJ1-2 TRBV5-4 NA TGTGCCAGCAGCTCCCTCGGGGGGGAGTATGGCTACACCTTC CASSSLGGEYGYTF
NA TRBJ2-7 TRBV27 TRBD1 TGTGCCAGCAGTTACGGGACAGGCGGGCCCGGTTCCTACGAGCAGTACTTC CASSYGTGGPGSYEQYF
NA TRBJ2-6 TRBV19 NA TGTGCCAGTAGTACCTACAGGGTCGGCGGGGCCAACGTCCTGACTTTC CASSTYRVGGANVLTF
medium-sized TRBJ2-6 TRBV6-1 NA TGTGCCAGCAGTGAAACCGGGAGCGCTGGGGCCAACGTCCTGACTTTC CASSETGSAGANVLTF
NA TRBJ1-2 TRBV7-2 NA TGTGCCAGCAGCTTAGATGCGGGGGCGACTAACTATGGCTACACCTTC CASSLDAGATNYGYTF
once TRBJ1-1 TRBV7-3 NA TGTGCCAGCAGCCAGCTATCGACAGTCCTTGAAGCTTTCTTT CASSQLSTVLEAFF
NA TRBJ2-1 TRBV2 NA TGTGCCAGCAGTTCTGTATCTTACAATGAGCAGTTCTTC CASSSVSYNEQFF
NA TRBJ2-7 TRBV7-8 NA TGTGCCAGCAGCTTAGACGGGACAAAAAACTCCTACGAGCAGTACTTC CASSLDGTKNSYEQYF
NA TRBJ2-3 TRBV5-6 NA TGTGCCAGCAGCTTCCCGGGGGACGCAGATACGCAGTATTTT CASSFPGDADTQYF
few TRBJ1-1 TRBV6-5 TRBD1 TGTGCCAGCATCCTAGGACAGGCGGGCACTGAAGCTTTCTTT CASILGQAGTEAFF
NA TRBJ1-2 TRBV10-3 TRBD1 TGTGCCATCGGACAGGGGCCCTATGGCTACACCTTC CAIGQGPYGYTF
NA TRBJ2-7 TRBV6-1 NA TGTGCCAGCAGTGAAGCCCAGGGTGGGGAGCAGTACTTC CASSEAQGGEQYF